This T cell receptor (beta chain) was profiled in a study of shared clonotypes between healthy human individuals. TCRdb keeps only in-frame clones here, not all; method: immunoSEQ multiplex PCR. This table has approximately 500,000 clones, 90% to 97% appearing once. The V segment lost 5 bases and the J segment 0 bases; nucleotides outside the gene matches: 4. The CDR3 totals 15 residues. Germline values: CDR1 SSHAT, CDR2 FNYEAQ (reference sequence). The sample holds a few counts of this clone. This sequence was found in a woman aged 25 to 39 in good health. The sequenced material came from naive CD4+ T cells sorted from blood. Subset noted: CD45RA+ positively selected. The chain uses TRBV7-7 and TRBJ1-3; 7 bases match TRBD1. Here the CDR3 reads CASSPGTASGNTIYF. Written as DNA, the CDR3 is TGTGCCAGCAGCCCAGGGACAGCCTCTGGAAACACCATATATTTT.